These T cell receptor beta chains were read from a single sample in a study of regulatory T cells in long-lasting Graves disease. TCRdb itself ran the multiplex PCR reads through MiXCR, one entry per CDR3 protein. This table holds 650,000 to 700,000 distinct CDR3 sequences, about 32% found once. The source material was peripheral blood mononuclear cells (PBMCs), sampled when the disease was refractory, from a patient treated with antithyroid drugs. Every receptor here comes from a female donor with Graves disease. The CDR3 runs from the conserved cysteine through the conserved F or W. Fields, in order: J gene, clone size, V gene, D gene, CDR3 DNA, CDR3 protein. A D gene is named only where the DNA matches it firmly. Rows give clone size only sometimes, using once, few, many, or a class for an expanded clone.

J: TRBJ2-2
size: .
V: TRBV30
D: .
DNA: TGTGCCTGGAGGGGAGTGCCGAACACCGGGGAGCTGTTTTTT
CDR3: CAWRGVPNTGELFF

J: TRBJ2-2
size: .
V: TRBV3-1
D: .
DNA: TGTGCCAGCAGCCAATTAAGGCAGGCCGCGAACACCGGGGAGCTGTTTTTT
CDR3: CASSQLRQAANTGELFF

J: TRBJ1-5
size: .
V: TRBV24-1
D: TRBD1
DNA: TGTGCCACCAGTGATTCCAGGGGGCTAAATCAGCCCCAGCATTTT
CDR3: CATSDSRGLNQPQHF

J: TRBJ2-5
size: .
V: TRBV6-5
D: .
DNA: TGTGCCAGCAGTTCGAGTCGGTTCCAAGAGACCCAGTACTTC
CDR3: CASSSSRFQETQYF

J: TRBJ2-7
size: .
V: TRBV5-1
D: TRBD2
DNA: TGCGCCAGCAGCTGGGGGAGCGGGAGTTCCTACGAGCAGTACTTC
CDR3: CASSWGSGSSYEQYF

J: TRBJ1-5
size: few
V: TRBV5-1
D: .
DNA: TGCGCCAGCAGCTTTACCGCAGGTCAGCCCCAGCATTTT
CDR3: CASSFTAGQPQHF

J: TRBJ1-2
size: .
V: TRBV6-1
D: TRBD1
DNA: TGTGCCAGCAAGCTCCGGGACAGGGGGCGCAGCTACACCTTC
CDR3: CASKLRDRGRSYTF

J: TRBJ1-2
size: .
V: TRBV5-1
D: TRBD1
DNA: TGCGCCAACAGCTTACAGGGGGTAGATGGCTACACCTTC
CDR3: CANSLQGVDGYTF

J: TRBJ1-1
size: .
V: TRBV7-9
D: .
DNA: TGTGCCAGCAGCTTAGGTGAGGTAACGACTGAAGCTTTCTTT
CDR3: CASSLGEVTTEAFF

J: TRBJ1-6
size: few
V: TRBV19
D: TRBD1
DNA: TGTGCCAGTAGTATAACAGGGGCGGATAATTCACCCCTCCACTTT
CDR3: CASSITGADNSPLHF

J: TRBJ1-5
size: few
V: TRBV20-1
D: .
DNA: TGCAGTGCCCAGAGTGGTGGGATGAGCAATCAGCCCCAGCATTTT
CDR3: CSAQSGGMSNQPQHF

J: TRBJ1-1
size: few
V: TRBV7-3
D: .
DNA: TGTGCCAGCAGCTCGCAGGGCCCGAACACTGAAGCTTTCTTT
CDR3: CASSSQGPNTEAFF

J: TRBJ1-5
size: .
V: TRBV10-3
D: .
DNA: TGTGCCATCAGTGAAGGCAACAATCAGCCCCAGCATTTT
CDR3: CAISEGNNQPQHF

J: TRBJ2-5
size: .
V: TRBV11-2
D: .
DNA: TGTGCCAGCAGCTTAGCACAAGAGGCCCAGTACTTC
CDR3: CASSLAQEAQYF

J: TRBJ2-2
size: .
V: TRBV11-2
D: .
DNA: TGTGCCAGCAGCTTGGGGTCCGGGGAGCTGCTTTTT
CDR3: CASSLGSGELLF

J: TRBJ1-2
size: .
V: TRBV5-1
D: .
DNA: TGCGCCAGCAGCTTGGTTGCGGTGGGGAGTTGGCTTAACTATGGCTACACCTTC
CDR3: CASSLVAVGSWLNYGYTF